A single sample is the source of the 13 T cell receptor beta chains below, sequenced in a study of T cell responses to AZD1222 COVID-19 vaccine. This table comes from immunoSEQ multiplex PCR, and its TCRdb copy is limited to in-frame clones, with some not included. The sample shows over 110,000 clones, under 95% of them seen only once. The specimen was peripheral blood, collected on day 0 of AZD1222 vaccination. Receptors originate from an adult in good health.

The chain joins TRBV11-2 to TRBJ2-1, with a possible D match to TRBD1 (6 bases). Trimming cost V 3 bases and J 1 base, with 10 bases left between them. This CDR3 is built from 15 residues. Germline CDR1 is SGHAT and CDR2 is FQNNGV. CDR3 protein: CASSFDRPSYNEQFF. The CDR3 DNA sequence: TGTGCCAGCAGCTTCGACAGGCCGTCCTACAATGAGCAGTTCTTC.

The CDR3 loop reads CASSMGLVITGELFF. CDR3 in DNA: TGCGCCAGCAGTATGGGACTAGTCATCACCGGGGAGCTGTTTTTT. The rearrangement uses TRBV5-1 and TRBJ2-2; TRBD2 matches at 8 bases. The CDR3 covers 15 residues. The V and J ends lost 5 bases and 4 bases, in that order; junction bases with no gene match: 7. The V gene's germline CDR1 is SGHRS and CDR2 YFSETQ.

The chain employs TRBV28 and TRBJ1-2; possible D gene TRBD1, 6 bases. This CDR3 spans 15 amino acids. The germline V gene encodes CDR1 MDHEN and CDR2 SYDVKM. V shed 5 bases and J shed 1 base, with 14 bases lying between them. The CDR3 is CASSPDRNFNYGYTF. CDR3 bases: TGTGCCAGCAGTCCTGACAGGAACTTTAACTATGGCTACACCTTC.

The chain combines TRBV2 with TRBJ2-1; TRBD2 matches 12 bases. CDR3 length: 16 residues. CDR1 and CDR2 (germline): SNHLY, FYNNEI. Losses at the gene ends were 5 bases for V and 8 bases for J; bases not matched to a gene: 10. The DNA for the CDR3 is TGTGCCAGCAGTATACTAGCGGGGGGACCGCAGGATGAGCAGTTCTTC. It translates to CASSILAGGPQDEQFF.

The chain is built from TRBV25-1 and TRBJ1-1, with D unresolved. CDR3 length: 12 amino acids. V lost 5 bases, J lost 14 bases, and 18 bases lay in between. Germline assignment: CDR1 MGHDK and CDR2 SYGVNS. CDR3 in amino acids: CASSNSLFLEFF. The CDR3 DNA follows: TGTGCCAGCAGTAATAGCCTCTTTCTAGAATTCTTT.

V gene TRBV6-2 or TRBV6-3 combines with J gene TRBJ1-6; D is unclear. CDR1 and CDR2 (germline): MNHEY, SVGEGT. The ends were cut back, 2 bases at V and 0 bases at J, with 5 bases in the middle. This CDR3 spans 15 amino acids. CDR3 sequence reads: CASSYGSSYNSPLHF. DNA of the CDR3: TGTGCCAGCAGTTACGGAAGCTCCTATAATTCACCCCTCCACTTT.

The chain carries TRBV7-9 and TRBJ2-7; possible D gene TRBD1, 6 bases. Trimming removed 2 bases at V and 3 bases at J, with 8 bases between. This CDR3 is built from 13 residues. Germline V gives CDR1 SEHNR, CDR2 FQNEAQ (reference sequence). This CDR3 is CASSLTGFYEQYF. The CDR3 DNA follows: TGTGCCAGCAGCTTAACAGGGTTCTACGAGCAGTACTTC.

This clone has only a few counts. This chain connects TRBV7-9 to TRBJ2-5, with D possibly being TRBD1 (6 bases). Trimming cost V 1 base and J 4 bases, with 10 bases left between them. This CDR3 has 14 amino acids. Germline V lookup: CDR1 SEHNR, CDR2 FQNEAQ (reference sequence). CDR3 sequence: CASSLGGRGETQYF. CDR3 DNA: TGTGCCAGCAGCTTAGGAGGCAGGGGAGAGACCCAGTACTTC.

This clone was found once. This chain uses TRBV7-8 with TRBJ2-7; D is ambiguous. CDR1 is SGHVS, CDR2 FQNEAQ, per germline. This CDR3 is 15 amino acids long. The V end was cut by 2 bases, the J end by 2 bases, with 13 bases between. The CDR3 sequence is CASSLSFDPTYEQYF. CDR3 nucleotide sequence: TGTGCCAGCAGCTTAAGTTTCGATCCGACCTACGAGCAGTACTTC.

The CDR3 loop is CASSYSLETAISYNEQFF. The DNA of the CDR3 is TGTGCCAGCAGTTACTCTTTAGAGACGGCTATTTCCTACAATGAGCAGTTCTTC. V and J are TRBV6-2 or TRBV6-3 and TRBJ2-1; D unclear. V was pared by 0 bases and J by 1 base, with 16 bases between. Germline CDR1 reads MNHEY; CDR2 reads SVGEGT. CDR3 size: 18 residues.

The CDR3 nucleotides are TGTGCCAGCAGCCTAGAGGTCAACGTCCTGACTTTC. Translating gives CASSLEVNVLTF. The chain is built from TRBV7-9 and TRBJ2-6; D unclear. CDR3 size: 12 residues. V was trimmed by 5 bases and J by 9 bases, leaving 8 bases between them. Germline V gene lookup returns CDR1 SEHNR and CDR2 FQNEAQ (reference sequence).

V is TRBV12-3 or TRBV12-4 and J is TRBJ2-1; D uncertain. The CDR3 runs 13 residues. The V gene lost 3 bases and the J gene lost 2 bases, with 5 bases spanning the gap. The CDR3 nucleotides read TGTGCCAGCAGTTTGCGACCCTACAATGAGCAGTTCTTC. As protein: CASSLRPYNEQFF.

The chain is built from TRBV6-6 and TRBJ2-7; 11 bases fit TRBD1. With V trimmed by 7 bases and J by 2 bases, 4 bases remained unmatched. The CDR3 totals 14 residues. Germline CDR1 is MNHNY and CDR2 is SVGAGI (reference sequence). The CDR3 protein is CASNKGQGAYEQYF. The CDR3 bases are TGTGCCAGCAATAAGGGACAGGGGGCCTACGAGCAGTACTTC.